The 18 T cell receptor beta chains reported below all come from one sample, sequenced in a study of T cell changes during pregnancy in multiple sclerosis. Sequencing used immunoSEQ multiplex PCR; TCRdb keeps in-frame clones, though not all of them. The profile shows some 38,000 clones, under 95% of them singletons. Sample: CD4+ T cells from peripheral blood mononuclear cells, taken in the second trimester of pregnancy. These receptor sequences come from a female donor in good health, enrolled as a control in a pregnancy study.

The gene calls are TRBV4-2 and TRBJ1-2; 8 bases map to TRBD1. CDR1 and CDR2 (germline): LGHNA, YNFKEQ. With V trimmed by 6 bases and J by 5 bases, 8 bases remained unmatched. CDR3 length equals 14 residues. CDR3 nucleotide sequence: TGTGCCAGCAGTTTGACAGGGGAACCATATGGCTACACCTTC. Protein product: CASSLTGEPYGYTF.

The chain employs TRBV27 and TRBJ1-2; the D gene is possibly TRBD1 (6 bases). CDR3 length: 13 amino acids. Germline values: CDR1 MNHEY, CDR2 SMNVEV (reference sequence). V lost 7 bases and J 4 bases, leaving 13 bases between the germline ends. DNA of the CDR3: TGTGCCAGCATAACAGGGAGAGGCTATGGCTACACCTTC. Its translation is CASITGRGYGYTF.

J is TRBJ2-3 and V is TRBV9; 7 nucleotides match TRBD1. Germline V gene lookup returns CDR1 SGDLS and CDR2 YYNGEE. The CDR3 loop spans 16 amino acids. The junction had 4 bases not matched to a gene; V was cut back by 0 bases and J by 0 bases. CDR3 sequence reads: CASSVGGGRSTDTQYF. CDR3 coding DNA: TGTGCCAGCAGCGTAGGAGGGGGCCGGAGCACAGATACGCAGTATTTT.

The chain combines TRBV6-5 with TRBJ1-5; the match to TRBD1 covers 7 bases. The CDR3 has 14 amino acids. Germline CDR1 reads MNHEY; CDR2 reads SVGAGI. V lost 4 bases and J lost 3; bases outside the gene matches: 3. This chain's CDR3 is CASSSGGTNQPQHF. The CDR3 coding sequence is TGTGCCAGCAGTTCAGGGGGGACCAATCAGCCCCAGCATTTT.

Written as DNA, the CDR3 is TGTGCCTCACAAGGCGGGGGGCAACAGCCCCAGCATTTT. Its protein product is CASQGGGQQPQHF. This chain joins TRBV7-9 and TRBJ1-5; D might be TRBD1 (6 bases). The CDR3 contains 13 residues. Between the trimmed V and J ends, which lost 11 bases and 7 bases, there was a span of 18 bases. Germline CDR1 and CDR2: SEHNR and FQNEAQ (reference sequence).

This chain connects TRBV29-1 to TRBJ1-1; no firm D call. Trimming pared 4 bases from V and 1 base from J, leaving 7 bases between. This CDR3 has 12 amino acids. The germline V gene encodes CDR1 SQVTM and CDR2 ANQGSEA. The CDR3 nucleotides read TGCAGCGTTGCATCCGGGAACACTGAAGCTTTCTTT. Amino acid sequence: CSVASGNTEAFF.

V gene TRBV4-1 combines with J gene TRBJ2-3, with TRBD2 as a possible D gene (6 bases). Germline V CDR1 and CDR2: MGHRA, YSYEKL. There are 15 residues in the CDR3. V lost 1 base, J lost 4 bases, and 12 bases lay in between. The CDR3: CASSQGMASADTQYF. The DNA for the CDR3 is TGCGCCAGCAGCCAAGGAATGGCTAGCGCAGATACGCAGTATTTT.

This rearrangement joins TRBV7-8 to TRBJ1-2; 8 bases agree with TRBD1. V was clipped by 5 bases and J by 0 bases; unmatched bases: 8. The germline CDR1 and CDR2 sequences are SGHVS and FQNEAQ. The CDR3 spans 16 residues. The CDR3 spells CASSPGQVRANYGYTF. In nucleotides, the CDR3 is TGTGCCAGCAGCCCGGGACAGGTTAGAGCTAACTATGGCTACACCTTC.

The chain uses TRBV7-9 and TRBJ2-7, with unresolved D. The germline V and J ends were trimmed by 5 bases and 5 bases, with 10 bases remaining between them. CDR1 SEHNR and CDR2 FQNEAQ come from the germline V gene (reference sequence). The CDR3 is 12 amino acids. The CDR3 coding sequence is TGTGCCAGCAGCCACAAGAGGAACGAGCAGTACTTC. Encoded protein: CASSHKRNEQYF.

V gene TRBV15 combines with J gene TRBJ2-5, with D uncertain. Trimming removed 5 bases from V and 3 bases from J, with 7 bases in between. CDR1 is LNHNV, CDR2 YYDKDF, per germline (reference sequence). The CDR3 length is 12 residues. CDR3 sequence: CATSAQEETQYF. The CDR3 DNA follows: TGTGCCACCAGCGCCCAGGAAGAGACCCAGTACTTC.

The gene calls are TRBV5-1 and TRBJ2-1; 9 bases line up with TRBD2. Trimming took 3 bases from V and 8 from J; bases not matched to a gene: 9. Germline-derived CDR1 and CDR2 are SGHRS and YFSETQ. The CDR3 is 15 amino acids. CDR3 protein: CASSSQAGGGDEQFF. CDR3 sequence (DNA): TGCGCCAGCAGCTCTCAAGCGGGGGGAGGCGATGAGCAGTTCTTC.

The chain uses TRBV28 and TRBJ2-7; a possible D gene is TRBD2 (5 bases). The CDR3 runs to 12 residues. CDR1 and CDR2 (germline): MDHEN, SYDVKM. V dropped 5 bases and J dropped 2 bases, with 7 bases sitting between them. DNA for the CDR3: TGTGCCAGCAGTCTGAGGGCCTACGAGCAGTACTTC. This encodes CASSLRAYEQYF.

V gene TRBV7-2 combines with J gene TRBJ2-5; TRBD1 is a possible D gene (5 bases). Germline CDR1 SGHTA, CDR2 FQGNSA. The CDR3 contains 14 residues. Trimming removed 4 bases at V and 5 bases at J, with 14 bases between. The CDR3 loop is CASSSTKGPETQYF. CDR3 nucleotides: TGTGCCAGCAGCTCAACCAAGGGGCCCGAGACCCAGTACTTC.

The CDR3 region has the DNA TGTGCCAGCAGCGCCGAACGGTTCGGTACTGAAGCTTTCTTT. The encoded protein is CASSAERFGTEAFF. This rearrangement joins TRBV6-4 to TRBJ1-1; D is undetermined. This CDR3 has 14 amino acids. Per the germline V gene, CDR1 is MRHNA and CDR2 is SNTAGT. Trimming left V 6 bases short and J 5 bases short, with 16 bases between.

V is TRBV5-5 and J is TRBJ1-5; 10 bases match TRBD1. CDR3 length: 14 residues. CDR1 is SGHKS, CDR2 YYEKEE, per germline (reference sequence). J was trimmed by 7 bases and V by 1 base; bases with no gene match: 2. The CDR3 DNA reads TGTGCCAGCAGCTTGTGGACAGGGGGACAGCCCCAGCATTTT. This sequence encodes CASSLWTGGQPQHF. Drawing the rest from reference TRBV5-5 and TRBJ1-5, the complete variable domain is DAGVTQSPTHLIKTRGQQVTLRCSPISGHKSVSWYQQVLGQGPQFIFQYYEKEERGRGNFPDRFSARQFPNYSSELNVNALLLGDSALYLCASSLWTGGQPQHFGDGTRLSIL.

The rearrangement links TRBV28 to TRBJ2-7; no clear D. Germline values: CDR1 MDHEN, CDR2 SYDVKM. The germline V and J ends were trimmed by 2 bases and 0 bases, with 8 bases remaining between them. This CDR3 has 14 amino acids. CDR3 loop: CASSLMGNSYEQYF. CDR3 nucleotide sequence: TGTGCCAGCAGTTTAATGGGCAACTCCTACGAGCAGTACTTC.

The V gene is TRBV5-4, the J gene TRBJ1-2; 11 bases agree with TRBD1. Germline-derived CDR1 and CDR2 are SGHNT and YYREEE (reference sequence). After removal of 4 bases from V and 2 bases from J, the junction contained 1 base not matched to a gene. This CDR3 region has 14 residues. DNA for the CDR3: TGTGCCAGCAGCCGGACAGGGGGCAACTATGGCTACACCTTC. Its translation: CASSRTGGNYGYTF.

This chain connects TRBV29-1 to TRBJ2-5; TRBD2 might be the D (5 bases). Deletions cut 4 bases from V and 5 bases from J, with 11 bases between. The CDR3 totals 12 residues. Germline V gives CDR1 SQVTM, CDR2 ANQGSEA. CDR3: CSVGLRGETQYF. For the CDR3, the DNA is TGCAGCGTTGGCCTCCGAGGGGAGACCCAGTACTTC.